Listed below are T cell receptor beta chains from one sample, sequenced in a study of shared clonotypes between healthy human individuals. Assay used: immunoSEQ multiplex PCR; TCRdb lists only in-frame clones, some missing. There are approximately 940,000 clones in the sample; over 60% occur only once, and nearly 1.5% lies in the top ten. Sequencing was performed on memory CD4+ T cells sorted from blood. The receptors derive from a man aged 18 to 30 in good health. Both conserved end residues are part of each CDR3. Each record gives: V gene, J gene, CDR3 protein.

>TRBV5-7|TRBJ2-7
CASSLASEPPYEQYF
>TRBV28|TRBJ2-3
CASSQGGMRTDTQYF
>TRBV28|TRBJ2-7
CASSPPGAAKYEQYF
>TRBV7-2|TRBJ1-5
CASSLGRGHGQPQHF
>TRBV4-3|TRBJ2-5
CASSQDSGTQYF
>TRBV2|TRBJ2-3
CASSGGGGPTDTQYF
>TRBV6-6|TRBJ2-3
CASSGGQGTDTQYF
>TRBV30|TRBJ2-7
CAWSVREVYREQYF
>TRBV2|TRBJ2-3
CASRTTGNTQYF
>TRBV7-3|TRBJ2-7
CASSASTGDEQYF
>TRBV18|TRBJ2-7
CASSLPGQPYEQYF
>TRBV7-3|TRBJ2-7
CASSLSGIVGEQYF
>TRBV2|TRBJ2-3
CASRDQQPAQYF
>TRBV4-1|TRBJ2-1
CASSRVLRGPYNEQFF
>TRBV29-1|TRBJ1-2
CSGQGGYGYTF
>TRBV4-3|TRBJ2-7
CASSSLSGRGDYEQYF
>TRBV5-1|TRBJ2-7
CASSLLGVQYF
>TRBV6-5|TRBJ2-3
CASRKQGTDTQYF
>TRBV9|TRBJ2-7
CASSVGWGRGSSYEQYF
>TRBV27|TRBJ2-2
CASSIFLSAALTGELFF
>TRBV9|TRBJ2-7
CASSAGTGYNYEQYF
>TRBV15|TRBJ1-4
CATSRERTGNEKLFF
>TRBV5-1|TRBJ1-2
CASSWGQPNYGYTF
>TRBV18|TRBJ1-1
CASCGQGCTEAFF
>TRBV11-2|TRBJ2-7
CASSLDRESYEQYF
>TRBV5-6|TRBJ2-3
CASSSRDYADTQYF
>TRBV5-8|TRBJ2-1
CASSLEGRSYNEQFF
>TRBV6-1|TRBJ2-7
CASRADSHEQYF
>TRBV4-1|TRBJ2-1
CASSLLGGGKRNEQFF
>TRBV7-6|TRBJ1-3
CASSLEGRNTIYF
>TRBV7-2|TRBJ2-5
CASSRLGTGETQYF
>TRBV5-4|TRBJ1-4
CASSTRGGSDEKLFF
>TRBV4-3|TRBJ1-3
CASSQDDRHGNTIYF
>TRBV21-1|TRBJ2-3
CATGGLAGGFTDTQYF